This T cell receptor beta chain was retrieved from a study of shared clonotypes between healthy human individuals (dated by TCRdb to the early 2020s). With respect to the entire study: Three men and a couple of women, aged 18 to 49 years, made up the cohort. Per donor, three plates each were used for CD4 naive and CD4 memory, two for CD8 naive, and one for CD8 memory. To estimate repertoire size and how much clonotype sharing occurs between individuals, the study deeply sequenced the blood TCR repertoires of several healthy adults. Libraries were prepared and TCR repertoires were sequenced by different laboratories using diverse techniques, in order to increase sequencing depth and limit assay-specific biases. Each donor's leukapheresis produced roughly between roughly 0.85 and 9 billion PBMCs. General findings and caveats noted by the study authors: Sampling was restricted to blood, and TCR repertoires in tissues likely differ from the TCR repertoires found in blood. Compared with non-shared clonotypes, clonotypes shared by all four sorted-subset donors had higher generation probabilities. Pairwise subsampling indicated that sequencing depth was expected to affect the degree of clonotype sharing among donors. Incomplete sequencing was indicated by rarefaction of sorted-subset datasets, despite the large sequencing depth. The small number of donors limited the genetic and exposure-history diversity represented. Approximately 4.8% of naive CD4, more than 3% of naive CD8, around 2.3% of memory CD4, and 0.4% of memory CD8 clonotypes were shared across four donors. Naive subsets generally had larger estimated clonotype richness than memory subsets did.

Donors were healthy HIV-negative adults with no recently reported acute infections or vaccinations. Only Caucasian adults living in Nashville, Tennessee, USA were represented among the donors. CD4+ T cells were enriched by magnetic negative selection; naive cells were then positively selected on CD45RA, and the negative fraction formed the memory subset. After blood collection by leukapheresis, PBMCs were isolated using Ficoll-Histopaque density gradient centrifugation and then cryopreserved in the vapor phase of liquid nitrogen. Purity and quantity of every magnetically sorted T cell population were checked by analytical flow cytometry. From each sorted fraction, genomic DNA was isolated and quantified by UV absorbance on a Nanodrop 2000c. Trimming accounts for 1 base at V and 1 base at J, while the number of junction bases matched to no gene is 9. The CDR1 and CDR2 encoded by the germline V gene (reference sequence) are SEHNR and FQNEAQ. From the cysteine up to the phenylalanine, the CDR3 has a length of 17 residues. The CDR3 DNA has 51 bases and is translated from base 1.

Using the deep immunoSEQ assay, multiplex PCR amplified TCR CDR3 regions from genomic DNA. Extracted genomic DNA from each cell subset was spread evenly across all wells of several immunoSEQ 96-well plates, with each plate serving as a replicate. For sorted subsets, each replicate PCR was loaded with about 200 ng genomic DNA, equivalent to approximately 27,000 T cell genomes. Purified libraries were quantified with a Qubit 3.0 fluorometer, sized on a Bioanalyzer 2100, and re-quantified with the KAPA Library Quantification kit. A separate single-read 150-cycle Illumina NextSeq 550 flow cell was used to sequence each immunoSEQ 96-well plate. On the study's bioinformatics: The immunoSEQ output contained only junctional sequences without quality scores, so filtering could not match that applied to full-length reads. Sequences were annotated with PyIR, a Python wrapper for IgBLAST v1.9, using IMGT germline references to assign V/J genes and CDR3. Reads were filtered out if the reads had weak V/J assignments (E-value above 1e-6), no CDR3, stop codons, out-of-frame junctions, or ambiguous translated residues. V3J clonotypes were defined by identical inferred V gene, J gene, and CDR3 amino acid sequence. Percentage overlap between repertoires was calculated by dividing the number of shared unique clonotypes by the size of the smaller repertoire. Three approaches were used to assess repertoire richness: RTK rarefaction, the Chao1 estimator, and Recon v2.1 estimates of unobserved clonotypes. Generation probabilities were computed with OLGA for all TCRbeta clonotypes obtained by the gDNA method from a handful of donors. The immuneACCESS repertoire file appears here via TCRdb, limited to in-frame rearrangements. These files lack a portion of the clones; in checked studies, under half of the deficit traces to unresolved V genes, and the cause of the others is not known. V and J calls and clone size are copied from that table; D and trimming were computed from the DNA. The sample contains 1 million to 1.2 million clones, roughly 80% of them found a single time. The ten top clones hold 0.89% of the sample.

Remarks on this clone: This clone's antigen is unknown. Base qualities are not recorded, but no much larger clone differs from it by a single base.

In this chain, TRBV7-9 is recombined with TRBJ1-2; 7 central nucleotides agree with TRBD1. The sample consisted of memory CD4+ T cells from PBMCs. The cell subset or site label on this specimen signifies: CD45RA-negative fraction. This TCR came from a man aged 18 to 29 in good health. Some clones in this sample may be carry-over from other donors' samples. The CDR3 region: CASSLDLAAGGNYGYTF. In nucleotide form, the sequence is TGTGCCAGCAGCTTAGATTTGGCGGCAGGGGGTAACTATGGCTACACCTTC.